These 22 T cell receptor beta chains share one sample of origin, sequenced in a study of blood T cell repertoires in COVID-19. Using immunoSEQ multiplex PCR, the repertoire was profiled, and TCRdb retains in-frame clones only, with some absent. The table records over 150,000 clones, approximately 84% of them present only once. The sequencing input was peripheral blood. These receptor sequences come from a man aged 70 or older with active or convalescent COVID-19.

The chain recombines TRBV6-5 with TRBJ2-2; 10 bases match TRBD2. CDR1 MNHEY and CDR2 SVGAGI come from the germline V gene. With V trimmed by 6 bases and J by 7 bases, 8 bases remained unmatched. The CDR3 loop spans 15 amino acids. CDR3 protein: CASSPKRGGIGELFF. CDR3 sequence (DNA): TGTGCCAGCAGCCCGAAGCGGGGGGGTATCGGGGAGCTGTTTTTT.

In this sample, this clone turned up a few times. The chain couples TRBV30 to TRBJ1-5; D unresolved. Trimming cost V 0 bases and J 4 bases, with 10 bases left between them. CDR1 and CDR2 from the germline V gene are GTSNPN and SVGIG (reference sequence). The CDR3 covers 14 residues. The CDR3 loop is CAWSVHTMNQPQHF. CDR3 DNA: TGTGCCTGGAGTGTACACACGATGAATCAGCCCCAGCATTTT.

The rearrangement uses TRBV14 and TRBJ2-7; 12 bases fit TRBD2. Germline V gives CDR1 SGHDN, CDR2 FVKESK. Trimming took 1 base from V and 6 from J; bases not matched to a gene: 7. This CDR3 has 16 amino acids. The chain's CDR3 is CASSQVRLAGDGEQYF. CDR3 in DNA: TGTGCCAGCAGCCAAGTCCGACTAGCGGGAGATGGCGAGCAGTACTTC.

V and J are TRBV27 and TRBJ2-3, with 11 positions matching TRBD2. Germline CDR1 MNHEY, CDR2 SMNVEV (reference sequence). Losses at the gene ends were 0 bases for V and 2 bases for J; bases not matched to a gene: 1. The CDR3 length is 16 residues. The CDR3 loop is CASSLSTSGNTDTQYF. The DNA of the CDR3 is TGTGCCAGCAGTTTATCGACTAGCGGGAACACAGATACGCAGTATTTT.

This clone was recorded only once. CDR3 DNA sequence: TGCGCCAGCAGCCAAGACCTCCCGGGAGACACTGAGCAGTTCTTC. Its protein product is CASSQDLPGDTEQFF. V gene TRBV4-3 combines with J gene TRBJ2-1; D perhaps matches TRBD2 (6 bases). The V gene lost 0 bases and the J gene lost 9 bases, with 15 bases spanning the gap. CDR3 length: 15 amino acids. Germline V CDR1 and CDR2: LGHNA, YSLEER.

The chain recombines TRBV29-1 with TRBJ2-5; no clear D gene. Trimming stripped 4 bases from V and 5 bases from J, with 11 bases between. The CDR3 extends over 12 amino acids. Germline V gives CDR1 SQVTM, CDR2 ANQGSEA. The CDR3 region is CSVVESSETQYF. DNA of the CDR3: TGCAGCGTTGTTGAGTCGTCGGAGACCCAGTACTTC.

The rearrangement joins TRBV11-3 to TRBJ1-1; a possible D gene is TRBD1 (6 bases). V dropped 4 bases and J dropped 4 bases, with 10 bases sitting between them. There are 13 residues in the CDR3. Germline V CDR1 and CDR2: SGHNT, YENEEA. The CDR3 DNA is TGTGCCAGCAGCTGGACAGTGGGCACTGAAGCTTTCTTT. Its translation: CASSWTVGTEAFF. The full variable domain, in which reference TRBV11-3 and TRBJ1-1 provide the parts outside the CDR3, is EAGVVQSPRYKIIEKKQPVAFWCNPISGHNTLYWYLQNLGQGPELLIRYENEEAVDDSQLPKDRFSAERLKGVDSTLKIQPAELGDSAVYLCASSWTVGTEAFFGQGTRLTVV.

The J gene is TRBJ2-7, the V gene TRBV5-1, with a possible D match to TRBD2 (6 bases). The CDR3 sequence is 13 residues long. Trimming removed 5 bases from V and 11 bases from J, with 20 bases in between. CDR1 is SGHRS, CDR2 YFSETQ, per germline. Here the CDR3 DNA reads TGCGCCAGCAGAACCGGGACTGCCGGGGAGGAGTACTTC. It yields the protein CASRTGTAGEEYF.

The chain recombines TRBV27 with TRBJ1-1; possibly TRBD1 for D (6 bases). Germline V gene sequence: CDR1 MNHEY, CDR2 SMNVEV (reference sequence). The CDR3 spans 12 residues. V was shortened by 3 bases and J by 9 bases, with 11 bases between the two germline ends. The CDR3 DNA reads TGTGCCAGCAGTTTCCTCGGACAGAAAGCTTTCTTT. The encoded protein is CASSFLGQKAFF.

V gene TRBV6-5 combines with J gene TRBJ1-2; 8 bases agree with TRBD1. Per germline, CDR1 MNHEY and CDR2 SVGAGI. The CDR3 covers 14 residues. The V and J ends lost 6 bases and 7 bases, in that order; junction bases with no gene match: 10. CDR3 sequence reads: CASRVRGLFSGYTF. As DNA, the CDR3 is TGTGCCAGCAGGGTCAGGGGGCTTTTTAGTGGCTACACCTTC.

For the CDR3, the DNA is TGTGCCAGCAGTCCTAGCGGGAGCTCCTACAATGAGCAGTTCTTC. As protein: CASSPSGSSYNEQFF. The chain joins TRBV11-2 to TRBJ2-1; 10 positions agree with TRBD2. This CDR3 comprises 15 residues. The ends lost 6 bases at V and 0 bases at J; junction bases unmatched: 2. Per the germline V gene, CDR1 is SGHAT and CDR2 is FQNNGV.

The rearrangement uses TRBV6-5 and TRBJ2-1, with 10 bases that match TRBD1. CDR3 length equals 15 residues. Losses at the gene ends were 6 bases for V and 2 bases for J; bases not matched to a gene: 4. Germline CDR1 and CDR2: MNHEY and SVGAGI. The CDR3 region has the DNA TGTGCCAGCAGCCGGGACAGGGGCGCCTACAATGAGCAGTTCTTC. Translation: CASSRDRGAYNEQFF.

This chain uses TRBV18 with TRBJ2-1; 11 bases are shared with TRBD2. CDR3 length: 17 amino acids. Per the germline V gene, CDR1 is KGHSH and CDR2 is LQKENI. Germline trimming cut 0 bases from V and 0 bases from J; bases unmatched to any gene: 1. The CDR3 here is CASSPPTSGGSYNEQFF. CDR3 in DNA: TGTGCCAGCTCACCACCTACTAGCGGGGGCTCCTACAATGAGCAGTTCTTC.

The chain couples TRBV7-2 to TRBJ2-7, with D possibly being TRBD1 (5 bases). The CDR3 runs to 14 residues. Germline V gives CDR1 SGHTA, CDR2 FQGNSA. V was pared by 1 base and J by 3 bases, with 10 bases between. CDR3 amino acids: CASSLDPQGYEQYF. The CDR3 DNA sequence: TGTGCCAGCAGCTTAGACCCCCAGGGCTACGAGCAGTACTTC. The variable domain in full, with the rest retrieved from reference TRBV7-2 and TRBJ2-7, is GAGVSQSPSNKVTEKGKDVELRCDPISGHTALYWYRQSLGQGLEFLIYFQGNSAPDKSGLPSDRFSAERTGGSVSTLTIQRTQQEDSAVYLCASSLDPQGYEQYFGPGTRLTVT.

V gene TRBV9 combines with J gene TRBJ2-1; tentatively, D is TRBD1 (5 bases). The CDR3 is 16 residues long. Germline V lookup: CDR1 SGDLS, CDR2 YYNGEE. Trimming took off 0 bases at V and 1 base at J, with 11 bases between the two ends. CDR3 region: CASSVGWQGSYNEQFF. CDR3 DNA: TGTGCCAGCAGCGTAGGATGGCAGGGATCCTACAATGAGCAGTTCTTC.

In DNA, the CDR3 is TGTGCCAGCTCACCAAGTGGGAAGGGGCGCTCCTATCAGCCCCAGCATTTT. Amino acid sequence: CASSPSGKGRSYQPQHF. V usage is TRBV18 and J usage is TRBJ1-5; TRBD1 might be the D (5 bases). V lost 2 bases to trimming and J lost 5 bases, with 19 bases between them. CDR3 size: 17 residues. Per germline, CDR1 KGHSH and CDR2 LQKENI. The full variable domain, in which reference TRBV18 and TRBJ1-5 provide the parts outside the CDR3, is NAGVMQNPRHLVRRRGQEARLRCSPMKGHSHVYWYRQLPEEGLKFMVYLQKENIIDESGMPKERFSAEFPKEGPSILRIQQVVRGDSAAYFCASSPSGKGRSYQPQHFGDGTRLSIL.

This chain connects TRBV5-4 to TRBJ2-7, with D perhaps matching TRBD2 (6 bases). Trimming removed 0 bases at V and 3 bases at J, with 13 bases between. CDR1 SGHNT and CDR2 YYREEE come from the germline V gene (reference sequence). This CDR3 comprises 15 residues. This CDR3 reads CASSLGAGQFYEQYF. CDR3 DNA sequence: TGTGCCAGCAGCTTGGGGGCGGGGCAGTTCTACGAGCAGTACTTC.

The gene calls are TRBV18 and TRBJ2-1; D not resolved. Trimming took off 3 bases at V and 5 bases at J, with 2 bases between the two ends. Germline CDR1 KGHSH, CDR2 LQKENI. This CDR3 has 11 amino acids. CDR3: CASSPNNEQFF. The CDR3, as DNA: TGTGCCAGCTCACCCAACAATGAGCAGTTCTTC.

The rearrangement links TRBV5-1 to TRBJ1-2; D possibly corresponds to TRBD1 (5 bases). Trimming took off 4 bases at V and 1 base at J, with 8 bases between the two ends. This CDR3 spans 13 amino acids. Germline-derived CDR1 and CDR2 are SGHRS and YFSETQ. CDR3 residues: CASSADSNYGYTF. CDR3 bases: TGCGCCAGCAGCGCAGACAGTAACTATGGCTACACCTTC. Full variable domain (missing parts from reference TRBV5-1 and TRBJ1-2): KAGVTQTPRYLIKTRGQQVTLSCSPISGHRSVSWYQQTPGQGLQFLFEYFSETQRNKGNFPGRFSGRQFSNSRSEMNVSTLELGDSALYLCASSADSNYGYTFGSGTRLTVV.

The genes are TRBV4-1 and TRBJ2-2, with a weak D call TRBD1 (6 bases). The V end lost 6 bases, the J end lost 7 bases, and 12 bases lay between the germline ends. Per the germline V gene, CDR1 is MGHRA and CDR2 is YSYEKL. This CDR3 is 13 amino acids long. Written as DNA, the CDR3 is TGCGCCAGCAGTCACAGGGCGAACGGGGAGCTGTTTTTT. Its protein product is CASSHRANGELFF.

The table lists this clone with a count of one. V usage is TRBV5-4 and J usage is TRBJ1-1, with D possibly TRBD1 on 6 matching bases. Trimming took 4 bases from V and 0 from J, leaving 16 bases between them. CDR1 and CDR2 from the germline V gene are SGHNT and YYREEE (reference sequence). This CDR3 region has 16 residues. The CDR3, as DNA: TGTGCCAGCAGCCCGGGAGGGGACATCATGAACACTGAAGCTTTCTTT. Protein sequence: CASSPGGDIMNTEAFF.

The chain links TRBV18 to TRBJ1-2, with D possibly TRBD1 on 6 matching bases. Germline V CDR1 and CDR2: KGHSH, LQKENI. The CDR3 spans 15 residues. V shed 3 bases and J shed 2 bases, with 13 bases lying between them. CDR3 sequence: CASSPAGEGNYGYTF. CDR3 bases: TGTGCCAGCTCACCCGCAGGGGAAGGGAACTATGGCTACACCTTC.